The 26 T cell receptor beta chains below were found in one sample sequenced in a study of OX40 agonist ivuxolimab in advanced cancers. Data came from immunoSEQ multiplex PCR; TCRdb stores just in-frame clones and leaves some out. This table has fewer than 90,000 clones, over 85% appearing once. Material: CD4+ or CD8+ T cells sorted from blood, obtained in a trial of the OX40 agonist ivuxolimab. The receptors come from an adult with an advanced solid tumor such as melanoma, head and neck, liver or kidney cancer.

The chain recombines TRBV28 with TRBJ1-5; weak D call: TRBD1 (6 bases). Germline values: CDR1 MDHEN, CDR2 SYDVKM. The V gene lost 11 bases and the J gene lost 10 bases, with 18 bases spanning the gap. This CDR3 is built from 12 residues. This CDR3 is CAHTRGAEPQHF. DNA of the CDR3: TGTGCCCACACTCGGGGGGCTGAACCCCAGCATTTT.

The chain links TRBV7-2 to TRBJ2-2; 7 nucleotides match TRBD1. V was pared by 2 bases and J by 1 base, with 13 bases of the junction left unmatched. This CDR3 is 19 amino acids long. The V gene's germline CDR1 is SGHTA and CDR2 FQGNSA. The CDR3 loop reads CASSLSRDSPKRNTGELFF. The CDR3 bases are TGTGCCAGCAGCTTATCCCGGGACAGTCCGAAAAGGAACACCGGGGAGCTGTTTTTT.

This clone was seen a few times. The rearrangement links TRBV27 to TRBJ1-1; D is perhaps TRBD1 (5 bases). Germline lookup yields CDR1 MNHEY and CDR2 SMNVEV (reference sequence). There are 16 residues in the CDR3. Trimming removed 0 bases from V and 0 bases from J, with 11 bases in between. CDR3 nucleotides: TGTGCCAGCAGTTTATCAGGGGAGGGGCTGAACACTGAAGCTTTCTTT. Protein product: CASSLSGEGLNTEAFF.

This clone was seen only once. This chain joins TRBV5-1 and TRBJ2-7; possibly TRBD1 or TRBD2 for D (5 bases each). V dropped 2 bases and J dropped 2 bases, with 11 bases sitting between them. From germline, CDR1 is SGHRS and CDR2 YFSETQ. CDR3 length equals 14 residues. DNA of the CDR3: TGCGCCAGCAGCTTAAGAGGGGCTCCCTACGAGCAGTACTTC. Amino acid sequence: CASSLRGAPYEQYF.

This chain connects TRBV6-1 to TRBJ2-1; 11 bases agree with TRBD2. J lost 10 bases, V lost 6 bases, and 14 bases had no gene match. The CDR3 sequence is 16 residues long. Germline V gene sequence: CDR1 MNHNS, CDR2 SASEGT. The CDR3 protein is CASSEYLAGGGHEQFF. The CDR3 nucleotides read TGTGCCAGCAGCGAATATTTAGCGGGAGGGGGCCACGAGCAGTTCTTC.

J is TRBJ2-3 and V is TRBV5-1, with TRBD2 identical over 9 bases. The germline V gene encodes CDR1 SGHRS and CDR2 YFSETQ. This CDR3 is 17 amino acids long. V lost 4 bases and J lost 0; bases outside the gene matches: 9. CDR3 residues: CASSEIAGASSTDTQYF. The CDR3 DNA is TGCGCCAGCAGCGAAATAGCGGGGGCTTCTAGCACAGATACGCAGTATTTT.

The chain has TRBV28 and TRBJ2-3; TRBD1 matches 7 bases. CDR1 is MDHEN, CDR2 SYDVKM, per germline. This CDR3 is 15 amino acids long. The V and J ends lost 6 bases and 0 bases, in that order; junction bases with no gene match: 6. CDR3 coding DNA: TGTGCCAGCAGCCGGACAGGCTCTAGCACAGATACGCAGTATTTT. Amino acid sequence: CASSRTGSSTDTQYF.

This chain links TRBV30 with TRBJ2-3; TRBD2 aligns across 11 bases. The CDR3 contains 15 residues. Per the germline V gene, CDR1 is GTSNPN and CDR2 is SVGIG (reference sequence). Germline trimming cut 7 bases from V and 5 bases from J; bases unmatched to any gene: 11. CDR3 loop: CALGDSGGAVDTQYF. The CDR3, as DNA: TGTGCCTTAGGAGATAGCGGGGGGGCCGTAGATACGCAGTATTTT.

The DNA of the CDR3 is TGTGCCAGCAGCCTCCTAGGAGGGTTCGATGAGCAGTTCTTC. It yields the protein CASSLLGGFDEQFF. This rearrangement joins TRBV7-8 to TRBJ2-1; tentative D call: TRBD2 (6 bases). The CDR3 spans 14 residues. Looked up from germline, CDR1 is SGHVS and CDR2 is FQNEAQ. V shed 5 bases and J shed 8 bases, with 16 bases lying between them.

The V gene is TRBV27, the J gene TRBJ2-7; D ambiguous. The CDR3 extends over 12 amino acids. The germline CDR1 and CDR2 sequences are MNHEY and SMNVEV (reference sequence). V gave up 2 bases and J gave up 5 bases, with 7 bases separating them. CDR3 in amino acids: CASSLGINEQYF. The CDR3 bases are TGTGCCAGCAGTTTAGGGATTAACGAGCAGTACTTC.

The rearrangement uses TRBV6-5 and TRBJ1-2, with a possible D match to TRBD1 (6 bases). V was clipped by 2 bases and J by 5 bases, with 12 bases between them. The CDR3 spans 14 residues. Per the germline V gene, CDR1 is MNHEY and CDR2 is SVGAGI. CDR3: CASSYGGADYGYTF. CDR3 bases: TGTGCCAGCAGTTACGGGGGGGCAGATTATGGCTACACCTTC.

The V gene is TRBV7-8, the J gene TRBJ2-5; possible D gene TRBD2, 5 bases. The V end lost 2 bases, the J end lost 1 base, and 14 bases lay between the germline ends. Germline lookup yields CDR1 SGHVS and CDR2 FQNEAQ. The CDR3 spans 16 residues. The CDR3 bases are TGTGCCAGCAGCTTACGGCGGGCTGGCCCCCAAGAGACCCAGTACTTC. It codes for CASSLRRAGPQETQYF.

The rearrangement joins TRBV5-1 to TRBJ1-1, with 9 bases identical to TRBD1. The germline V gene encodes CDR1 SGHRS and CDR2 YFSETQ. This CDR3 comprises 15 residues. The junction had 7 bases not matched to a gene; V was cut back by 3 bases and J by 4 bases. CDR3 nucleotides: TGCGCCAGCAGCTCAACAGGGGGCTTAAGCACTGAAGCTTTCTTT. Its translation: CASSSTGGLSTEAFF.

The chain links TRBV29-1 to TRBJ2-3, with D possibly being TRBD2 (5 bases). Germline V CDR1 and CDR2: SQVTM, ANQGSEA. CDR3 size: 13 residues. V was trimmed by 3 bases and J by 2 bases, leaving 9 bases between them. The CDR3 here is CSVEVGNTDTQYF. Written as DNA, the CDR3 is TGCAGCGTTGAGGTCGGGAACACAGATACGCAGTATTTT.

The V gene is TRBV28, the J gene TRBJ2-5; no reliable D call. The CDR3 loop spans 13 amino acids. Trimming removed 3 bases at V and 5 bases at J, with 10 bases between. Germline V gene data show CDR1 as MDHEN and CDR2 as SYDVKM. The CDR3 region is CASSFVDGETQYF. CDR3 coding DNA: TGTGCCAGCAGTTTTGTGGACGGGGAGACCCAGTACTTC.

The J gene is TRBJ1-5, the V gene TRBV6-6; perhaps TRBD1 as D (5 bases). The germline V and J ends were trimmed by 11 bases and 3 bases, with 20 bases remaining between them. Germline CDR1 and CDR2: MNHNY and SVGAGI (reference sequence). The CDR3 consists of 15 residues. The CDR3 reads CASGALQIYNQPQHF. The CDR3 nucleotides read TGTGCCTCTGGGGCTCTACAGATCTACAATCAGCCCCAGCATTTT.

The gene calls are TRBV7-8 and TRBJ2-2; D may be TRBD1 (5 bases). V lost 2 bases and J lost 5, with 9 bases in between. Germline assignment: CDR1 SGHVS and CDR2 FQNEAQ. This CDR3 has 14 residues. CDR3 residues: CASSLPGRTGELFF. CDR3 coding DNA: TGTGCCAGCAGCTTACCAGGGCGTACCGGGGAGCTGTTTTTT.

The chain is built from TRBV5-6 and TRBJ2-5; D ambiguous. CDR1 SGHDT and CDR2 YYEEEE come from the germline V gene. V was pared by 3 bases and J by 3 bases, with 15 bases between. The CDR3 covers 15 residues. The CDR3 region is CASSSTTHLKETQYF. The CDR3 DNA reads as TGTGCCAGCAGCTCAACTACACACCTTAAAGAGACCCAGTACTTC.

The V call is TRBV6-1, the J call TRBJ2-1, with no clear D. The CDR3 has 12 residues. Germline V gene sequence: CDR1 MNHNS, CDR2 SASEGT. V lost 1 base and J lost 9, with 7 bases in between. The CDR3 sequence: CASSEGASEQFF. DNA for the CDR3: TGTGCCAGCAGTGAAGGGGCCAGTGAGCAGTTCTTC.

This chain uses TRBV7-9 with TRBJ2-7, with D unresolved. CDR3 length equals 13 residues. V was trimmed by 5 bases and J by 5 bases, leaving 13 bases between them. Germline CDR1 SEHNR, CDR2 FQNEAQ (reference sequence). The CDR3 sequence: CASSLPQVHEQYF. In nucleotides, the CDR3 is TGTGCCAGCAGCCTTCCGCAGGTGCACGAGCAGTACTTC. The whole variable domain, remainder taken from reference TRBV7-9 and TRBJ2-7, is DTGVSQNPRHKITKRGQNVTFRCDPISEHNRLYWYRQTLGQGPEFLTYFQNEAQLEKSRLLSDRFSAERPKGSFSTLEIQRTEQGDSAMYLCASSLPQVHEQYFGPGTRLTVT.

V usage is TRBV2 and J usage is TRBJ2-5, with a weak D call TRBD2 (7 bases). Trimming removed 6 bases from V and 0 bases from J, with 17 bases in between. This CDR3 contains 16 residues. Germline V gene sequence: CDR1 SNHLY, CDR2 FYNNEI. CDR3 sequence reads: CASSLWGGANQETQYF. The DNA for the CDR3 is TGTGCCAGCAGCTTATGGGGGGGGGCCAACCAAGAGACCCAGTACTTC.

CDR3 protein: CASSPYGGEQFF. CDR3 DNA: TGTGCCAGCTCACCATATGGGGGTGAGCAGTTCTTC. The chain recombines TRBV18 with TRBJ2-1, with D tentatively TRBD1 or TRBD2 (5 bases each). Between the trimmed V and J ends, which lost 2 bases and 9 bases, there was a span of 8 bases. Per the germline V gene, CDR1 is KGHSH and CDR2 is LQKENI. This CDR3 is built from 12 residues. Complete variable domain (other parts from reference TRBV18 and TRBJ2-1): NAGVMQNPRHLVRRRGQEARLRCSPMKGHSHVYWYRQLPEEGLKFMVYLQKENIIDESGMPKERFSAEFPKEGPSILRIQQVVRGDSAAYFCASSPYGGEQFFGPGTRLTVL.

V usage is TRBV11-3 and J usage is TRBJ2-2, with D possibly TRBD2 on 7 matching bases. The CDR3 spans 16 residues. Trimming removed 2 bases from V and 3 bases from J, with 13 bases in between. Germline loops: CDR1 SGHNT, CDR2 YENEEA. The chain's CDR3 is CASSLFRGGDTGELFF. DNA of the CDR3: TGTGCCAGCAGCTTATTCAGGGGAGGGGACACCGGGGAGCTGTTTTTT.

The DNA of the CDR3 is TGTGCCAGCAGCCAGACCCGGACAGGGGGCTTTGATGGCTACACCTTC. As protein: CASSQTRTGGFDGYTF. V and J are TRBV14 and TRBJ1-2; TRBD1 matches at 11 bases. J was trimmed by 6 bases and V by 3 bases; bases with no gene match: 9. From germline, CDR1 is SGHDN and CDR2 FVKESK. The CDR3 is made up of 16 amino acids. Together with reference TRBV14 and TRBJ1-2, the CDR3 gives the full variable domain: EAGVTQFPSHSVIEKGQTVTLRCDPISGHDNLYWYRRVMGKEIKFLLHFVKESKQDESGMPNNRFLAERTGGTYSTLKVQPAELEDSGVYFCASSQTRTGGFDGYTFGSGTRLTVV.

The chain uses TRBV27 and TRBJ1-5; possibly TRBD1 for D (6 bases). The germline V gene has CDR1 MNHEY and CDR2 SMNVEV (reference sequence). This CDR3 has 15 amino acids. V was shortened by 5 bases and J by 2 bases, with 13 bases between the two germline ends. CDR3 nucleotides: TGTGCCAGCAGTCCCTCAGGGGTTGGCAATCAGCCCCAGCATTTT. Protein product: CASSPSGVGNQPQHF.

The gene calls are TRBV15 and TRBJ1-4; no clear D gene. This CDR3 is 11 amino acids long. Deletions cut 9 bases from V and 7 bases from J, with 9 bases between. Looked up from germline, CDR1 is LNHNV and CDR2 is YYDKDF (reference sequence). In DNA, the CDR3 is TGTGCCACAGACGACGGTGAAAAACTGTTTTTT. The encoded protein is CATDDGEKLFF.